The clone carrying this T cell receptor beta chain has just a few counts. The antigen remains undetermined. The same CDR3 arises from other DNA sequences in this sample as well. This specimen belongs to a study of cytomegalovirus exposure and HLA in healthy donors. Germline lookup yields CDR1 SGDLS and CDR2 YYNGEE. V lost 0 bases and J 2 bases, leaving 12 bases between the germline ends. The CDR3 is 15 amino acids. Use of 60 Vbeta and 13 Jbeta primers characterized the PCR. Measured with immunoSEQ multiplex PCR; TCRdb has only the in-frame clones, and not every one. The sample holds about 160,000 clones; 75% are singletons and the top ten take under 3%. Notes on the study in general: For cytomegalovirus status, the classifier reportedly gave diagnoses with high specificity and sensitivity.

The sequenced sample consisted of PBMCs. V gene TRBV9 combines with J gene TRBJ2-7; D perhaps matches TRBD2 (5 bases). The TCR comes from a woman aged 50 to 60 in good health and CMV-seropositive. CDR3 DNA: TGTGCCAGCAGCGTAGGGGGAGAAGGAGCCTACGAGCAGTACTTC. It yields the protein CASSVGGEGAYEQYF.